Presented here are 32 T cell receptor beta chains from one specimen sequenced in a study of blood T cells in healthy people across ages. Primed by a sample-barcoded 5' primer and a J-beta primer mix, a second PCR proceeded for roughly 7 to 11 cycles. MiXCR was run by TCRdb on the 5' RACE reads, yielding one entry per CDR3 protein. The table records approximately 830,000 distinct CDR3 sequences, under 80% of them present only once. Sequences were obtained from blood. The receptor source for this set is a man aged 25-45 years in good health.

The V and J genes are TRBV27 and TRBJ2-1; 8 nucleotides match TRBD2. CDR3 length equals 13 residues. The trim removed 8 bases at V and 15 bases at J, leaving 15 bases unmatched. Germline CDR1 MNHEY, CDR2 SMNVEV (reference sequence). The chain's CDR3 is CASGPGRGGLGFF. The CDR3 DNA reads TGTGCCAGCGGTCCAGGTCGGGGGGGTCTGGGGTTCTTC.

The chain joins TRBV20-1 to TRBJ2-5; D possibly corresponds to TRBD2 (5 bases). CDR1 DFQATT and CDR2 SNEGSKA come from the germline V gene (reference sequence). V was trimmed by 6 bases and J by 11 bases, leaving 37 bases between them. The CDR3 totals 18 residues. DNA of the CDR3: TGCAGTGCAAGCACGGCTGGGCGCGGAGGTACCGTTTTCAATGAGCAGTACTTC. Amino acids: CSASTAGRGGTVFNEQYF.

There are a few counts of this clonotype. V usage is TRBV5-1 and J usage is TRBJ2-1, with TRBD2 matching over 8 bases. Germline CDR1 is SGHRS and CDR2 is YFSETQ. The trim removed 6 bases at V and 4 bases at J, leaving 9 bases unmatched. The CDR3 sequence is 15 residues long. CDR3 nucleotides: TGCGCCAGCACTGTCGCGGGGGGATCTTACAATGAGCAGTTCTTC. Protein sequence: CASTVAGGSYNEQFF.

This clonotype was recorded once. This chain connects TRBV5-4 to TRBJ2-5, with 8 bases fitting TRBD2. CDR1 is SGHNT and CDR2 is YYREEE in the germline V gene (reference sequence). J gave up 2 bases and V 4 bases, and 7 bases lay outside the gene matches. The length of the CDR3 is 15 residues. The chain's CDR3 is CASSPRGGTQETQYF. The CDR3 DNA sequence: TGTGCCAGCAGCCCCCGGGGGGGAACACAAGAGACCCAGTACTTC.

The chain links TRBV3-1 to TRBJ2-1, with D possibly matching TRBD2 (5 bases). Per the germline V gene, CDR1 is LGHDT and CDR2 is YNNKEL (reference sequence). With 3 bases removed from V and 4 bases from J, the gap between germline ends came to 13 bases. This CDR3 comprises 15 residues. This chain's CDR3 is CASSHSGLLYNEQFF. The CDR3 DNA reads as TGTGCCAGCAGCCACTCAGGACTTCTATACAATGAGCAGTTCTTC.

In its sample, this clonotype was seen a few times. J is TRBJ2-1 and V is TRBV28; no clear D gene. V lost 4 bases, J lost 7 bases, and 17 bases lay in between. The CDR3 has 15 residues. Germline V gives CDR1 MDHEN, CDR2 SYDVKM. CDR3 sequence (DNA): TGTGCCAGCAGTTCGCCGGAGATAGCACGGAATGAGCAGTTCTTC. As protein: CASSSPEIARNEQFF.

The chain employs TRBV7-6 and TRBJ1-2; no clear D. In germline, CDR1 is SGHVS, CDR2 FNYEAQ. CDR3 length: 13 residues. V lost 8 bases and J 4 bases, leaving 14 bases between the germline ends. CDR3: CASGVKDGYGYTF. The CDR3 DNA follows: TGTGCCAGCGGAGTGAAAGACGGCTATGGCTACACCTTC.

A few counts support this clonotype. This chain uses TRBV7-9 with TRBJ2-5; no firm D call. The DNA end is more similar to TRBJ2-4, so the J call may be wrong. Germline V CDR1 and CDR2: SEHNR, FQNEAQ (reference sequence). The CDR3 contains 15 residues. For the CDR3, the DNA is TGTGCCAGCAGCTTAGGACGGAGTTATTCAGACATTCAGTACTTC. This sequence encodes CASSLGRSYSDIQYF.

This clonotype was counted only a few times. One base away lies a much larger clone, so this may be a sequencing read error. The CDR3 is CASSVGYNEQFF. CDR3 sequence (DNA): TGTGCCAGCAGCGTAGGGTACAATGAGCAGTTCTTC. The J gene is TRBJ2-1, the V gene TRBV9; D is uncertain. CDR1 SGDLS and CDR2 YYNGEE come from the germline V gene. The V end was cut by 0 bases, the J end by 4 bases, with 2 bases between. There are 12 residues in the CDR3.

In DNA, the CDR3 is TGTGCCAGCAGCCTGGAGCGGGGGAGGACAGATACGCAGTATTTT. Encoded protein: CASSLERGRTDTQYF. The chain recombines TRBV11-2 with TRBJ2-3; 8 bases map to TRBD2. This CDR3 is 15 amino acids long. V lost 5 bases to trimming and J lost 3 bases; unmatched junction nucleotides: 7. Germline CDR1 reads SGHAT; CDR2 reads FQNNGV. Supplemented by reference TRBV11-2 and TRBJ2-3, the full variable domain reads EAGVAQSPRYKIIEKRQSVAFWCNPISGHATLYWYQQILGQGPKLLIQFQNNGVVDDSQLPKDRFSAERLKGVDSTLKIQPAKLEDSAVYLCASSLERGRTDTQYFGPGTRLTVL.

This clonotype was observed a few times. Written as DNA, the CDR3 is TGCAGCGTGGGGACCGGACTATCGTTGGAGGGGGATACGCAGTATTTT. It translates to CSVGTGLSLEGDTQYF. The V gene is TRBV29-1, the J gene TRBJ2-3; weak D call: TRBD2 (6 bases). Trimming removed 6 bases from V and 6 bases from J, with 25 bases in between. This CDR3 spans 16 amino acids. Germline-derived CDR1 and CDR2 are SQVTM and ANQGSEA.

V is TRBV6-5 and J is TRBJ2-3, with D perhaps assigned TRBD1 or TRBD2 (5 bases each). Trimming shortened V by 5 bases and J by 4 bases, and 10 bases separated the two germline ends. The CDR3 runs 13 residues. CDR1 and CDR2 (germline): MNHEY, SVGAGI. CDR3 region: CASSTGTSDTQYF. CDR3 nucleotide sequence: TGTGCCAGCAGTACCGGGACCTCAGATACGCAGTATTTT.

V and J are TRBV10-3 and TRBJ2-5, with D perhaps TRBD1 or TRBD2 (6 bases each). The CDR3 contains 12 residues. Trimming removed 2 bases from V and 7 bases from J, with 8 bases in between. Germline CDR1 reads ENHRY; CDR2 reads SYGVKD. The CDR3 loop reads CAISERGLTQYF. The CDR3 DNA is TGTGCCATCAGTGAGCGGGGGCTGACCCAGTACTTC.

This sequence joins TRBV27 and TRBJ2-7; TRBD1 aligns across 7 bases. Trimming took 2 bases from V and 0 from J; bases not matched to a gene: 1. Germline V gives CDR1 MNHEY, CDR2 SMNVEV (reference sequence). This CDR3 is built from 14 residues. The CDR3 spells CASSLKGASYEQYF. The CDR3 bases are TGTGCCAGCAGTTTAAAGGGGGCCTCCTACGAGCAGTACTTC.

The chain combines TRBV20-1 with TRBJ1-5; perhaps TRBD1 as D (6 bases). Germline V CDR1 and CDR2: DFQATT, SNEGSKA (reference sequence). This CDR3 region has 14 residues. V lost 3 bases and J lost 6, with 15 bases in between. The CDR3 sequence: CSARTGQGSQPQHF. The CDR3 bases are TGCAGTGCTAGGACCGGGCAGGGGAGTCAGCCCCAGCATTTT.

The genes are TRBV7-9 and TRBJ1-2; the D gene is possibly TRBD1 (5 bases). Germline V CDR1 and CDR2: SEHNR, FQNEAQ (reference sequence). CDR3 length: 14 residues. V was shortened by 3 bases and J by 6 bases, with 14 bases between the two germline ends. The DNA for the CDR3 is TGTGCCAGCAGCTTGGGGGTCAGGGAGCATGGCTACACCTTC. Amino acid sequence: CASSLGVREHGYTF.

The CDR3 nucleotides read TGTGCCAGCAGCAAGGGGCGCGCCACTGAAGCTTTCTTT. Its translation: CASSKGRATEAFF. The rearrangement links TRBV6-1 to TRBJ1-1; TRBD1 might be the D (5 bases). The CDR3 contains 13 residues. The V gene's germline CDR1 is MNHNS and CDR2 SASEGT. V lost 6 bases and J lost 4, with 12 bases in between.

This sequence joins TRBV6-6 and TRBJ1-2; 10 bases are a match to TRBD1. Looked up from germline, CDR1 is MNHNY and CDR2 is SVGAGI (reference sequence). V shed 6 bases, J shed 0 bases, and the junction held 7 bases outside the gene matches. The CDR3 extends over 16 amino acids. Written as DNA, the CDR3 is TGTGCCAGCAGCCCAACGGGGACAGGGGCTAACTATGGCTACACCTTC. This codes for CASSPTGTGANYGYTF.

The chain links TRBV20-1 to TRBJ1-1, with D unclear. V lost 0 bases and J lost 0, with 8 bases in between. This CDR3 region has 14 residues. Germline assignment: CDR1 DFQATT and CDR2 SNEGSKA (reference sequence). The CDR3 here is CSARDARMNTEAFF. The CDR3 coding sequence is TGCAGTGCTAGAGACGCACGTATGAACACTGAAGCTTTCTTT.

This chain uses TRBV20-1 with TRBJ2-7, with 11 nucleotides matching TRBD2. There are 14 residues in the CDR3. J was trimmed by 4 bases and V by 3 bases; bases with no gene match: 5. CDR1 and CDR2 from the germline V gene are DFQATT and SNEGSKA (reference sequence). CDR3 sequence (DNA): TGCAGTGCTAGCCCGGGACTAGCGGCTTACGAGCAGTACTTC. Encoded protein: CSASPGLAAYEQYF.

This clonotype was detected a few times. The rearrangement joins TRBV5-1 to TRBJ2-7; D tentatively fits TRBD1 or TRBD2 (7 bases each). Looked up from germline, CDR1 is SGHRS and CDR2 is YFSETQ. This CDR3 spans 15 amino acids. Trimming shortened V by 4 bases and J by 4 bases, and 18 bases separated the two germline ends. The DNA of the CDR3 is TGCGCCAGCAGCGTGGGAGGGGGCCCCTTTTACGAGCAGTACTTC. Translation: CASSVGGGPFYEQYF.

The chain links TRBV5-1 to TRBJ2-1, with D unclear. From germline, CDR1 is SGHRS and CDR2 YFSETQ. This CDR3 has 14 amino acids. Trimming left V 1 base short and J 3 bases short, with 8 bases between. CDR3: CASSLITDYNEQFF. DNA of the CDR3: TGCGCCAGCAGCTTGATAACAGACTACAATGAGCAGTTCTTC. Together with reference TRBV5-1 and TRBJ2-1, the CDR3 gives the full variable domain: KAGVTQTPRYLIKTRGQQVTLSCSPISGHRSVSWYQQTPGQGLQFLFEYFSETQRNKGNFPGRFSGRQFSNSRSEMNVSTLELGDSALYLCASSLITDYNEQFFGPGTRLTVL.

The chain links TRBV7-2 to TRBJ1-5; D gene uncertain. Trimming stripped 0 bases from V and 1 base from J, with 10 bases between. Germline-derived CDR1 and CDR2 are SGHTA and FQGNSA. This CDR3 has 16 amino acids. This CDR3 reads CASSLAGGRSNQPQHF. CDR3 nucleotide sequence: TGTGCCAGCAGCTTAGCGGGTGGCAGAAGCAATCAGCCCCAGCATTTT.

About this clonotype: Its ends do not fully match the called genes, so a read error is possible. The chain has TRBV7-3 and TRBJ2-1; D perhaps matches TRBD2 (6 bases). The CDR3 length is 14 residues. Germline-derived CDR1 and CDR2 are SGHTA and FQGTGA. This CDR3 reads CAGSSGLNNNEQFF. The DNA for the CDR3 is TGTGCCGGCAGCTCAGGACTAAACAACAATGAGCAGTTCTTC.

CDR3 loop: CSDSGGAETQYF. The CDR3 nucleotides are TGCAGCGACTCAGGGGGCGCGGAGACCCAGTACTTC. V and J are TRBV29-1 and TRBJ2-5, with TRBD1 matching 8 bases. The V and J ends lost 7 bases and 5 bases, in that order; junction bases with no gene match: 6. The CDR3 has 12 residues. Germline-derived CDR1 and CDR2 are SQVTM and ANQGSEA.

J is TRBJ2-5 and V is TRBV21-1; the D call of TRBD1 is as the table states it, not checked on the DNA. TRBV21-1 is given as a pseudogene. The CDR3 length is 16 residues. CDR3 amino acids: CASSKAGGAGYNEQYF. The CDR3 DNA is TGTGCCAGCAGCAAAGCGGGGGGGGCTGGCTACAATGAGCAGTACTTC.

This clonotype has just a few counts. CDR3 sequence (DNA): TGTGCCAGCAGCCCCGTGGCTAGCGGGGGGAGGGAGCAGTTCTTC. It specifies CASSPVASGGREQFF. This sequence joins TRBV4-2 and TRBJ2-1, with 11 positions matching TRBD2. The trim removed 4 bases at V and 10 bases at J, leaving 9 bases unmatched. The CDR3 extends over 15 amino acids. Germline CDR1 reads LGHNA; CDR2 reads YNFKEQ.

The chain combines TRBV4-2 with TRBJ1-2; D gene unclear. CDR1 is LGHNA, CDR2 YNFKEQ, per germline. The CDR3 spans 15 residues. V lost 0 bases, J lost 3 bases, and 11 bases lay in between. The CDR3 bases are TGTGCCAGCAGCCAAGATCCCGCGGCTGACTATGGCTACACCTTC. Protein sequence: CASSQDPAADYGYTF.

The chain employs TRBV10-2 and TRBJ1-5, with TRBD1 matching over 7 bases. V lost 4 bases to trimming and J lost 6 bases; unmatched junction nucleotides: 6. The germline V gene has CDR1 WSHSY and CDR2 SAAADI. The CDR3 is 14 residues long. The CDR3 reads CASSVVTGRQPQHF. DNA for the CDR3: TGCGCCAGCAGTGTGGTGACAGGGCGTCAGCCCCAGCATTTT.

About this clonotype itself: The germline gene is not matched at one end of the junction; a read error may be the cause. V usage is TRBV6-2 or TRBV6-3 and J usage is TRBJ2-1; the match to TRBD2 covers 7 bases. This CDR3 region has 15 residues. Germline CDR1 is MNHEY and CDR2 is SVGEGT. Here the CDR3 DNA reads TGTGCCGGCAGTACAACCCGGGACTACCTCAATGAGCAGTTCTTC. Protein product: CAGSTTRDYLNEQFF.

V and J are TRBV6-2 or TRBV6-3 and TRBJ1-2; a possible D gene is TRBD1 (6 bases). Germline loops: CDR1 MNHEY, CDR2 SVGEGT. Trimming pared 2 bases from V and 5 bases from J, leaving 12 bases between. The CDR3 has 14 residues. CDR3 in amino acids: CASSYGRTAYGYTF. The CDR3 region has the DNA TGTGCCAGCAGTTACGGTCGGACAGCTTATGGCTACACCTTC.

This clonotype has a single count. The chain has TRBV4-3 and TRBJ1-2; 8 bases agree with TRBD1. The germline CDR1 and CDR2 sequences are LGHNA and YSLEER. Trimming at V came to 2 bases and at J to 4 bases, leaving 12 bases not matched to a gene. The CDR3 runs to 17 residues. CDR3 in DNA: TGCGCCAGCAGCCAACCACAGGGGGATAAGAGGATCTATGGCTACACCTTC. Its translation is CASSQPQGDKRIYGYTF.